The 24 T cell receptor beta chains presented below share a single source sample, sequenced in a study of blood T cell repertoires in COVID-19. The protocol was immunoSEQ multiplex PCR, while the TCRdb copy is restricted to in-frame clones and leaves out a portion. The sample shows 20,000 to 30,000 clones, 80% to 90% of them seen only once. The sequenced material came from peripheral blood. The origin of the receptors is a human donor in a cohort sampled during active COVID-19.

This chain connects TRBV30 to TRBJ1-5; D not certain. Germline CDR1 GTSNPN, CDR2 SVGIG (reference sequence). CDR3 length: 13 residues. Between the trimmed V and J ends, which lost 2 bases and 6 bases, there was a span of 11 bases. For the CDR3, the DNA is TGTGCCTGGAGTCCCGCCGGGTTTCAGCCCCAGCATTTT. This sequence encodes CAWSPAGFQPQHF.

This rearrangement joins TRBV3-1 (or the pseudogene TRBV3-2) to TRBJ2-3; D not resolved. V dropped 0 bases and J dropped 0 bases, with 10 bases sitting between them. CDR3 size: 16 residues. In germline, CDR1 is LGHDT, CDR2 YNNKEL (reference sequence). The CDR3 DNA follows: TGTGCCAGCAGCCAAGATCTCGGTGCTAGCACAGATACGCAGTATTTT. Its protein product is CASSQDLGASTDTQYF.

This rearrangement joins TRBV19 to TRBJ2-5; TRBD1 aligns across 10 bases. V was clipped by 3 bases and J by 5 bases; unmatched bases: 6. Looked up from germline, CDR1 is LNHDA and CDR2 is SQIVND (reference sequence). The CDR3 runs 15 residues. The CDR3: CASSIRQGAEETQYF. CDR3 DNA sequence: TGTGCCAGTAGTATCAGACAGGGGGCAGAGGAGACCCAGTACTTC.

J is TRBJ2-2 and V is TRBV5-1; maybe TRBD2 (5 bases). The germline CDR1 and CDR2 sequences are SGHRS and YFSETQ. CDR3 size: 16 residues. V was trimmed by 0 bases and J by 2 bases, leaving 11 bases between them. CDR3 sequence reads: CASSLVGLQNTGELFF. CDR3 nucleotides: TGCGCCAGCAGCTTGGTTGGACTCCAAAACACCGGGGAGCTGTTTTTT.

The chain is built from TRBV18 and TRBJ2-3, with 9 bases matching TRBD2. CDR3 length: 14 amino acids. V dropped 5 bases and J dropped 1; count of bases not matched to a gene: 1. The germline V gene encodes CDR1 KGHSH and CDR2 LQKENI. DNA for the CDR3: TGTGCCAGCTCATGGACTAGCGGCACAGATACGCAGTATTTT. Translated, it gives CASSWTSGTDTQYF.

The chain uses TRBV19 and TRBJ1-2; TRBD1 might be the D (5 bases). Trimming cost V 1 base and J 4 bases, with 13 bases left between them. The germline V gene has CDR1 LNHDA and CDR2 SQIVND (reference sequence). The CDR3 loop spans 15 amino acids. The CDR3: CASSIAAQEFYGYTF. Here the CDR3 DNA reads TGTGCCAGTAGTATAGCCGCACAGGAATTCTATGGCTACACCTTC.

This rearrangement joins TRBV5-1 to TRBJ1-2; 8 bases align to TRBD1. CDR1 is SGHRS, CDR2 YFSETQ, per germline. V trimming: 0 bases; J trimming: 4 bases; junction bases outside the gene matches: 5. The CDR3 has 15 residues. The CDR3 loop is CASSLDTGGSYGYTF. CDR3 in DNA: TGCGCCAGCAGCTTGGACACAGGGGGTTCCTATGGCTACACCTTC. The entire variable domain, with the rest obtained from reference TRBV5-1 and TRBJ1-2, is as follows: KAGVTQTPRYLIKTRGQQVTLSCSPISGHRSVSWYQQTPGQGLQFLFEYFSETQRNKGNFPGRFSGRQFSNSRSEMNVSTLELGDSALYLCASSLDTGGSYGYTFGSGTRLTVV.

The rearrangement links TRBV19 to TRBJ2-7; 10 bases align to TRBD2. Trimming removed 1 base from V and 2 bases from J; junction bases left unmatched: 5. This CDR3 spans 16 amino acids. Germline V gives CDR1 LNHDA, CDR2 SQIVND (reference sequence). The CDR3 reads CASSIGRLAGAYEQYF. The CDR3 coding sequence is TGTGCCAGTAGTATAGGTCGGCTAGCGGGAGCCTACGAGCAGTACTTC.

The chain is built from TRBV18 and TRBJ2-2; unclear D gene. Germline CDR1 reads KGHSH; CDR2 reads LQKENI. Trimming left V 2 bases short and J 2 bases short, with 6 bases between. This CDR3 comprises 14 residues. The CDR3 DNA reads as TGTGCCAGCTCACCAAGGAGTAACACCGGGGAGCTGTTTTTT. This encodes CASSPRSNTGELFF.

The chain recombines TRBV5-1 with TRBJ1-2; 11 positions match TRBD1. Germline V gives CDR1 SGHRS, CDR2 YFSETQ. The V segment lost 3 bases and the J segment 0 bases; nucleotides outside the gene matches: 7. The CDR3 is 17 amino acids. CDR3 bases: TGCGCCAGCAGCTCGGGACAGGGGGGTTCCACTAACTATGGCTACACCTTC. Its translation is CASSSGQGGSTNYGYTF.

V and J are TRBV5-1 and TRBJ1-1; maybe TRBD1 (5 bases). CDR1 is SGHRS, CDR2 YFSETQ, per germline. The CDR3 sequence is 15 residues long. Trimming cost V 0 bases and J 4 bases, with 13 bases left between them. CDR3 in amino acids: CASSLGVGEATEAFF. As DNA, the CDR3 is TGCGCCAGCAGCTTGGGCGTAGGGGAGGCCACTGAAGCTTTCTTT.

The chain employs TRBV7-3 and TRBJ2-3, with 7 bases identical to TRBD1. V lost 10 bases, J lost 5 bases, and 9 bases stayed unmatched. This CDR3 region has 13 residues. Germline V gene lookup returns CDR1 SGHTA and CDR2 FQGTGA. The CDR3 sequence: CATSTGWGDTQYF. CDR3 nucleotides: TGTGCCACCTCGACAGGGTGGGGAGATACGCAGTATTTT.

CDR3 region: CASSLYSYLGEQFF. The DNA of the CDR3 is TGTGCCAGCAGCTTGTATAGCTACCTGGGTGAGCAGTTCTTC. This chain links TRBV5-6 with TRBJ2-1; the D is unclear. This CDR3 is built from 14 residues. Germline lookup yields CDR1 SGHDT and CDR2 YYEEEE. The germline V and J ends were trimmed by 1 base and 9 bases, with 14 bases remaining between them.

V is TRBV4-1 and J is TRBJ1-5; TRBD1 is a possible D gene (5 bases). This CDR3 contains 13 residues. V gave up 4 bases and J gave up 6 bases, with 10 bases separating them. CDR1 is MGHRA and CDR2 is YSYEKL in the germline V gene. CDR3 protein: CASSPGRFQPQHF. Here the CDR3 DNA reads TGCGCCAGCAGCCCAGGGAGGTTTCAGCCCCAGCATTTT.

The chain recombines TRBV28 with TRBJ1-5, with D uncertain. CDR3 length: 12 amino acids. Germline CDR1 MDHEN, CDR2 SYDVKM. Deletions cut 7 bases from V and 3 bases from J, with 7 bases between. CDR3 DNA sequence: TGTGCCAGCATTAATAACAATCAGCCCCAGCATTTT. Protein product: CASINNNQPQHF.

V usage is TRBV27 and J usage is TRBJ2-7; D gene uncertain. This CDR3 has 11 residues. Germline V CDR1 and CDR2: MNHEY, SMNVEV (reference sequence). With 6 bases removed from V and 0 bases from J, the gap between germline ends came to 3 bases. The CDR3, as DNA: TGTGCCAGCAGCTTCTCCTACGAGCAGTACTTC. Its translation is CASSFSYEQYF.

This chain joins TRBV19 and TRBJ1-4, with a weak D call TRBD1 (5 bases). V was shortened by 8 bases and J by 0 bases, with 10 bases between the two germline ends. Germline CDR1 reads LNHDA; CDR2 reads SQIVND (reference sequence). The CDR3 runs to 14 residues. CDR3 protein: CASRQFATNEKLFF. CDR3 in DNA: TGTGCCAGTCGACAGTTTGCAACTAATGAAAAACTGTTTTTT.

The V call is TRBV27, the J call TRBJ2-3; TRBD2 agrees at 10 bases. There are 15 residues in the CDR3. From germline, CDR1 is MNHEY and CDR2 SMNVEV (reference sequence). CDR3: CVLAGVISSTDTQYF. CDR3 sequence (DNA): TGTGTTCTAGCGGGAGTGATCTCTAGCACAGATACGCAGTATTTT.

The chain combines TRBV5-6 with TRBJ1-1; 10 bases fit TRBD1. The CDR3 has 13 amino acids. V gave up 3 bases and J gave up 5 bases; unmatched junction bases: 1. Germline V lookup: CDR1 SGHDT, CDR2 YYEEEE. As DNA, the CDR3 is TGTGCCAGCAGCTGGGGACAGGGGACTGAAGCTTTCTTT. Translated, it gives CASSWGQGTEAFF. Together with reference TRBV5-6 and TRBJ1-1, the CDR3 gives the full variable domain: DAGVTQSPTHLIKTRGQQVTLRCSPKSGHDTVSWYQQALGQGPQFIFQYYEEEERQRGNFPDRFSGHQFPNYSSELNVNALLLGDSALYLCASSWGQGTEAFFGQGTRLTVV.

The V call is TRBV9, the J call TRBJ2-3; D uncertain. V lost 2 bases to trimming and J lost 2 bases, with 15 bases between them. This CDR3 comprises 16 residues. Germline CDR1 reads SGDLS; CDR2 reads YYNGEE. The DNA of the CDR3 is TGTGCCAGCAGCGTTGGTGGAAGCGATTACACAGATACGCAGTATTTT. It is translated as CASSVGGSDYTDTQYF.

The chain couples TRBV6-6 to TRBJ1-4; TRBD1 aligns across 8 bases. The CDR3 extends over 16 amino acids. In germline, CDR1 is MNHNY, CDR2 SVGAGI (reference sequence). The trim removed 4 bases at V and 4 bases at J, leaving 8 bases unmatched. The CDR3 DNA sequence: TGTGCCAGCAGTTTCCCAGGGGGACAGGATAATGAAAAACTGTTTTTT. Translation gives CASSFPGGQDNEKLFF.

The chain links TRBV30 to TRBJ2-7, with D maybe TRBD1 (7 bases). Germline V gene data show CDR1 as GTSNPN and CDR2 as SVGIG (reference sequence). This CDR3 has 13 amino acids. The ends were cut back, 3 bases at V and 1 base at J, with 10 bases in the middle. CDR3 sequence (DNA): TGTGCCTGGAGCGCGGGACAGTCCTACGAGCAGTACTTC. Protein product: CAWSAGQSYEQYF.

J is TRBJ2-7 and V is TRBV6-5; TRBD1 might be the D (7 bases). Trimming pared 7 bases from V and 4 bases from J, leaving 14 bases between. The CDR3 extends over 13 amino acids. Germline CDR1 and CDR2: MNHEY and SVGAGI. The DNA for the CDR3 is TGTGCCAGCATTGGAGGGGGCTTGTACGAGCAGTACTTC. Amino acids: CASIGGGLYEQYF.

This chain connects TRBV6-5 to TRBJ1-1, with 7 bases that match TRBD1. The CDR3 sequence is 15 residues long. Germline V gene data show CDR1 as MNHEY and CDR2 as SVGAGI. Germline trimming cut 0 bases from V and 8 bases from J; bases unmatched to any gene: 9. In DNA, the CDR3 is TGTGCCAGCAGTTACTCGGAGACAGGGTTTGCGGAAGCTTTCTTT. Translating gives CASSYSETGFAEAFF.